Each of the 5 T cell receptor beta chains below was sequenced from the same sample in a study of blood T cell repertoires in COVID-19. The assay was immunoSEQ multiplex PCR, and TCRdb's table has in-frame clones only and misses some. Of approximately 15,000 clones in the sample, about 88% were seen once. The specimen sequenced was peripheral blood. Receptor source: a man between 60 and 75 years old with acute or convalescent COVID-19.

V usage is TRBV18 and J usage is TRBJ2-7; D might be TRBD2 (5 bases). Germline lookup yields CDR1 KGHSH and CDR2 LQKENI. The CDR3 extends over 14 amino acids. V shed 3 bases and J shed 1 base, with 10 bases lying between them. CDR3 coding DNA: TGTGCCAGCTCACCGGGAGTCGGATCCTACGAGCAGTACTTC. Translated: CASSPGVGSYEQYF.

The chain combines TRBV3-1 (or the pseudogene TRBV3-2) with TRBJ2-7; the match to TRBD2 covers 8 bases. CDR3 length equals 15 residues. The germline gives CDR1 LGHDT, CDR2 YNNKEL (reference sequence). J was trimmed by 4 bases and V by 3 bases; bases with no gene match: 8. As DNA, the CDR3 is TGTGCCAGCAGCCAGGGGCGGGGGGTCTCTTACGAGCAGTACTTC. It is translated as CASSQGRGVSYEQYF.

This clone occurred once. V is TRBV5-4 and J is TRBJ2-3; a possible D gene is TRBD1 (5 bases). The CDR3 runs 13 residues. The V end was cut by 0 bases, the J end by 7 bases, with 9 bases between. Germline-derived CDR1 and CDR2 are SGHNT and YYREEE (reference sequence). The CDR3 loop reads CASSLGGTNTQYF. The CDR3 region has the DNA TGTGCCAGCAGCTTGGGGGGCACGAATACGCAGTATTTT.

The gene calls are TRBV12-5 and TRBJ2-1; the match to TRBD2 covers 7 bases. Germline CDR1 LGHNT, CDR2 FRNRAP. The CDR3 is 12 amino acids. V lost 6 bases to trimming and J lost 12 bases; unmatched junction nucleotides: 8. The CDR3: CASGTSSGTQFF. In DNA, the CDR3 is TGTGCTAGTGGCACTTCTAGCGGCACGCAGTTCTTC.

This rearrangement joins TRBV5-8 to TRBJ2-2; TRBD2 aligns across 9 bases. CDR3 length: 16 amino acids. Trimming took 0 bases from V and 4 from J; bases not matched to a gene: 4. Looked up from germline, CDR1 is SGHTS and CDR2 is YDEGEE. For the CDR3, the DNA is TGTGCCAGCAGCTTGGGTTGGACTAGCGCCACCGGGGAGCTGTTTTTT. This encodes CASSLGWTSATGELFF.